Listed below are T cell receptor beta chains from one sample, sequenced in a study of cytotoxic CD8 clonotypes in ibrutinib-treated CLL. Generated by immunoSEQ multiplex PCR, the TCRdb table keeps only in-frame clones and is missing some. The sample lists 150,000 or so clones, roughly 77% occurring once. The sequencing used PBMCs, collected after 12 months of ibrutinib treatment. These receptors came from a human donor with chronic lymphocytic leukemia. Each CDR3 is given with its conserved first and last residue. The D gene is left open where the match is weak. Only some rows state a clone size, as once, few, many or a class for expanded clones.

d_gene	j_gene	abundance	v_gene	CDR3nt	CDR3aa
TRBD1	TRBJ2-2	once	TRBV7-6	TGTGCCAGCAGCTTACGACAGGGTCGATTTGGCGGGGAGCTGTTTTTT	CASSLRQGRFGGELFF
NA	TRBJ2-1	NA	TRBV5-4	TGTGCCAGCAGCAGGGACATGAGCTCCTACAATGAGCAGTTCTTC	CASSRDMSSYNEQFF
NA	TRBJ1-2	few	TRBV28	TGTGCCAGCAGTTACCAGGGACTCTATGGCTACACCTTC	CASSYQGLYGYTF
NA	TRBJ2-7	once	TRBV5-1	TGCGCCAGCGCGGTGGGGGGCTCCTACGAGCAGTACTTC	CASAVGGSYEQYF
NA	TRBJ1-1	NA	TRBV5-1	TGCGCCAGCAGCCGAGAGGGGGGCGGGGGAACTGAAGCTTTCTTT	CASSREGGGGTEAFF
NA	TRBJ1-2	NA	TRBV29-1	TGCAGCGTTGGGGGTACAGGGATTGGTGGCTACACCTTC	CSVGGTGIGGYTF
NA	TRBJ2-1	NA	TRBV7-2	TGTGCCAGCAGCTTAGACCCATGGGGGAGCGGTGGGTCCTACAATGAGCAGTTCTTC	CASSLDPWGSGGSYNEQFF
NA	TRBJ2-5	NA	TRBV7-2	TGTGCCAGCAGCTTAGCTTTTGGGAAGACCCAGTACTTC	CASSLAFGKTQYF
TRBD1	TRBJ2-7	NA	TRBV6-1	TGTGCCAGCAGCGTCCCGGGACAGGGATTGCGGTACTTC	CASSVPGQGLRYF
NA	TRBJ2-1	NA	TRBV6-4	TGTGCCAGCAGTGATGGTGGGACACGTAAGTTCTTC	CASSDGGTRKFF
TRBD2	TRBJ2-7	NA	TRBV5-6	TGTGCCAGCAGCTCTAGCGGGACTAGCTCCTACGAGCAGTACTTC	CASSSSGTSSYEQYF
TRBD2	TRBJ2-5	NA	TRBV11-3	TGTGCCAGCAGCCCAGCGGGGGCGACCCAAGAGACCCAGTACTTC	CASSPAGATQETQYF
NA	TRBJ1-2	NA	TRBV10-3	TGTGCCATCAGTGGGAATGACTATGGCTACACCTTC	CAISGNDYGYTF
TRBD1	TRBJ1-2	NA	TRBV13	TGTGCCAGCAGCTTAGTCTTGGACAGGGGGTATGGCTACACCTTC	CASSLVLDRGYGYTF
NA	TRBJ2-5	NA	TRBV2	TGTGCCAGCAGCAGCCAGGGGATAGAGACCCAGTACTTC	CASSSQGIETQYF
NA	TRBJ2-5	NA	TRBV21-1	TGTGCCAGCAGCAACAGGGGCCCAGAGACCCAGTACTTC	CASSNRGPETQYF
NA	TRBJ2-1	NA	TRBV6-5	TGTGCCAGCAGTCCGGGGACTGCACCCCTCAATGAGCAGTTCTTC	CASSPGTAPLNEQFF
NA	TRBJ2-6	NA	TRBV7-9	TGTGCCAGCAGACCTGCTTTACTTAACTCTGGGGCCAACGTCCTGACTTTC	CASRPALLNSGANVLTF
TRBD2	TRBJ2-1	few	TRBV5-1	TGCGCCAGCAGCCCTCCCGCACGCGGGGGGGTTCTCTCCTACAATGAGCAGTTCTTC	CASSPPARGGVLSYNEQFF
NA	TRBJ1-3	NA	TRBV18	TGTGCCAGCTCACCACCGGGGGTCTCTGGAAACACCATATATTTT	CASSPPGVSGNTIYF